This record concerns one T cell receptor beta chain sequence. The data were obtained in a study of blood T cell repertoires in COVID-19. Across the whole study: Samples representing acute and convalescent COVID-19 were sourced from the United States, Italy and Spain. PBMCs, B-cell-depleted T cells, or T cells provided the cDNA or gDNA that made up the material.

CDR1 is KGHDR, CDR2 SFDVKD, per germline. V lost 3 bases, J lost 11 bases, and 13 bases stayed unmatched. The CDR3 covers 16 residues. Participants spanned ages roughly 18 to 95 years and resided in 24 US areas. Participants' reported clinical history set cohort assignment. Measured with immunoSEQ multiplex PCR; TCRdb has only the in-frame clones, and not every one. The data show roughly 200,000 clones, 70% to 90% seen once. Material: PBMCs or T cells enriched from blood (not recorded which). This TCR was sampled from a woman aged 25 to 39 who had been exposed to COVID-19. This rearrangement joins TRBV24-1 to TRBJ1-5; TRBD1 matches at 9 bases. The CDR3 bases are TGTGCCACCAGTGATGGGGGACAGGGAAGGTGGGCAGCCCAGCATTTT. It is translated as CATSDGGQGRWAAQHF.